The 16 T cell receptor beta chains below were found in one sample sequenced in a study of blood T cells in healthy people across ages (dated by TCRdb to between 2014 and 2016). Library method: 5' RACE. Sequencing used an Illumina HiSeq 2500. A second PCR of about 7 to 12 cycles was run with a J-beta primer mix and a sample-barcoded 5' primer. In TCRdb, the public reads were trimmed at Q25 with fastp and aligned with MiXCR, with productive beta chains retained. Each record represents a unique CDR3 protein, reported with the most common genes and DNA among its rows. The sample table holds 600,000 to 900,000 distinct CDR3 sequences, of which roughly 25% were seen once. The leading ten clones occupy around 3% of the sample. This sample also appeared in a second study, on T cells of mothers and their children.

The sequenced sample was blood. These receptor sequences come from a boy between 5 and 17 years old in good health.

This clonotype was seen ten or more times. This sequence joins TRBV28 and TRBJ1-1; unclear D gene. The V gene's germline CDR1 is MDHEN and CDR2 SYDVKM. This CDR3 region has 11 residues. Between the trimmed V and J ends, which lost 7 bases and 3 bases, there was a span of 6 bases. CDR3 DNA sequence: TGTGCCAGCACTGGGGACACTGAAGCTTTCTTT. Residues: CASTGDTEAFF.

The chain is built from TRBV27 and TRBJ1-2; D not certain. Germline V lookup: CDR1 MNHEY, CDR2 SMNVEV (reference sequence). Between the trimmed V and J ends, which lost 4 bases and 7 bases, there was a span of 13 bases. The CDR3 is 13 amino acids. In DNA form, the CDR3 reads TGTGCCAGCAGTTACCAGGCAGAGGCTGGCTACACCTTC. This encodes CASSYQAEAGYTF.

The rearrangement links TRBV20-1 to TRBJ1-5; no reliable D call. The V end lost 6 bases, the J end lost 0 bases, and 21 bases lay between the germline ends. The CDR3 length is 17 residues. The germline V gene has CDR1 DFQATT and CDR2 SNEGSKA (reference sequence). CDR3 in DNA: TGCAGTGCCCGTCCCGGACGCACTGTCGATAGCAATCAGCCCCAGCATTTT. Amino acid sequence: CSARPGRTVDSNQPQHF.

This clonotype was counted only a few times. The chain is built from TRBV27 and TRBJ2-1; D is undetermined. Trimming took off 6 bases at V and 9 bases at J, with 12 bases between the two ends. There are 12 residues in the CDR3. Germline values: CDR1 MNHEY, CDR2 SMNVEV (reference sequence). CDR3 protein: CASSRSFLEQFF. In DNA form, the CDR3 reads TGTGCCAGCAGCCGAAGTTTCCTTGAGCAGTTCTTC.

Ten or more counts support this clonotype. The chain couples TRBV7-3 to TRBJ2-5; no clear D gene. The assigned J gene may be wrong: the sequence end matches TRBJ2-1 better. CDR3 length: 13 amino acids. The germline gives CDR1 SGHTA, CDR2 FQGTGA. CDR3 DNA: TGTGCCAGCAGCTTAGGGGTTAGCAATGAGCAGTTCTTC. Protein: CASSLGVSNEQFF.

The V gene is TRBV9, the J gene TRBJ2-7; D may correspond to TRBD1 or TRBD2 (5 bases each). The CDR3 has 15 amino acids. Trimming left V 0 bases short and J 3 bases short, with 13 bases between. Germline CDR1 and CDR2: SGDLS and YYNGEE. CDR3 amino acids: CASSVEEGLGYEQYF. CDR3 bases: TGTGCCAGCAGCGTAGAAGAGGGGCTTGGCTACGAGCAGTACTTC.

This clonotype was picked up one time. This chain connects TRBV7-9 to TRBJ2-1, with D perhaps matching TRBD1 (6 bases). The end of the DNA is better explained by TRBJ2-7, so the J call may be wrong. This CDR3 region has 16 residues. Germline CDR1 reads SEHNR; CDR2 reads FQNEAQ (reference sequence). CDR3 coding DNA: TGTGCCAGCAGCTCCGTCTACAGGGACCTCTCCTACGAGCAGTACTTC. Protein product: CASSSVYRDLSYEQYF.

The V call is TRBV12-3 or TRBV12-4, the J call TRBJ1-1; 9 bases match TRBD1. The V segment lost 5 bases and the J segment 4 bases; nucleotides outside the gene matches: 11. The length of the CDR3 is 16 residues. The CDR3 reads CASSAQGARVGTEAFF. CDR3 in DNA: TGTGCCAGCAGTGCACAGGGGGCGCGAGTGGGCACTGAAGCTTTCTTT.

In regard to this clonotype: This CDR3 fails to terminate in the conserved phenylalanine or tryptophan, so it likely reflects a read error. Because the CDR3's place on the DNA is in doubt, the DNA is left out and the CDR3 is given as listed by TCRdb. The V and J genes are TRBV2 and TRBJ2-5; TRBD1 is the table's D call and was not checked against the DNA. The CDR3 length equals 12 residues, ends included. Germline lookup yields CDR1 SNHLY and CDR2 FYNNEI. CDR3 residues: CASSEVPGTAEL.

This chain joins TRBV29-1 and TRBJ2-3; a weak D match, TRBD2 (5 bases). CDR3 size: 12 residues. V was clipped by 6 bases and J by 3 bases, with 10 bases between them. The V gene's germline CDR1 is SQVTM and CDR2 ANQGSEA. CDR3 nucleotides: TGCAGCGTATTAGGACTGACAGATACGCAGTATTTT. This codes for CSVLGLTDTQYF.

The chain employs TRBV13 and TRBJ2-3; D is perhaps TRBD2 (6 bases). Germline V gene data show CDR1 as PRHDT and CDR2 as FYEKMQ (reference sequence). V was shortened by 7 bases and J by 0 bases, with 11 bases between the two germline ends. This CDR3 has 14 amino acids. CDR3 coding DNA: TGTGCCAGCACTAGCGAACGGAGCACAGATACGCAGTATTTT. Amino acids: CASTSERSTDTQYF.

This clonotype has only a few counts. The V gene is TRBV27, the J gene TRBJ2-1, with TRBD2 identical over 12 bases. Germline trimming cut 3 bases from V and 9 bases from J; bases unmatched to any gene: 9. The CDR3 is made up of 16 amino acids. CDR1 is MNHEY, CDR2 SMNVEV, per germline (reference sequence). The CDR3 sequence: CASSFVLAGGTGEQFF. The CDR3 nucleotides read TGTGCCAGCAGTTTCGTACTAGCGGGGGGTACGGGTGAGCAGTTCTTC.

By share of the sample, this clonotype is medium-sized. J is TRBJ2-3 and V is TRBV13; TRBD1 might be the D (6 bases). This CDR3 has 17 residues. CDR1 is PRHDT, CDR2 FYEKMQ, per germline (reference sequence). Trimming pared 5 bases from V and 1 base from J, leaving 19 bases between. The CDR3 here is CASSGPTGKGRTDTQYF. The CDR3 bases are TGTGCCAGCAGCGGCCCCACAGGGAAAGGACGCACAGATACGCAGTATTTT. Complete variable domain (other parts from reference TRBV13 and TRBJ2-3): AAGVIQSPRHLIKEKRETATLKCYPIPRHDTVYWYQQGPGQDPQFLISFYEKMQSDKGSIPDRFSAQQFSDYHSELNMSSLELGDSALYFCASSGPTGKGRTDTQYFGPGTRLTVL.

This clonotype has more than one count but fewer than ten. CDR3 sequence: CASSFGPGQDKRGYF. The DNA for the CDR3 is TGTGCCAGCAGCTTCGGTCCGGGACAGGACAAGAGAGGGTACTTC. J is TRBJ2-5 and V is TRBV7-2; 8 positions match TRBD1. CDR1 SGHTA and CDR2 FQGNSA come from the germline V gene. V was pared by 3 bases and J by 13 bases, with 16 bases of the junction left unmatched. The CDR3 is 15 amino acids.

This clonotype was seen a handful of times. The chain has TRBV27 and TRBJ1-1; possibly TRBD1 for D (6 bases). The CDR3 runs to 17 residues. From germline, CDR1 is MNHEY and CDR2 SMNVEV (reference sequence). V lost 2 bases, J lost 2 bases, and 18 bases lay in between. The CDR3 region has the DNA TGTGCCAGCAGTTTAAAAGGGGGAGGGACCCTTAACACTGAAGCTTTCTTT. It encodes CASSLKGGGTLNTEAFF.

This clonotype appeared a few times. This rearrangement joins TRBV13 to TRBJ2-4; 7 bases agree with TRBD1. With 5 bases clipped from V and 0 bases from J, the junction kept 13 bases outside the gene matches. The CDR3 runs 18 residues. In germline, CDR1 is PRHDT, CDR2 FYEKMQ (reference sequence). The CDR3 DNA reads as TGTGCCAGCAGCCTATTTAGGGGGCCCGGGTTAGCCAAAAACATTCAGTACTTC. As protein: CASSLFRGPGLAKNIQYF.